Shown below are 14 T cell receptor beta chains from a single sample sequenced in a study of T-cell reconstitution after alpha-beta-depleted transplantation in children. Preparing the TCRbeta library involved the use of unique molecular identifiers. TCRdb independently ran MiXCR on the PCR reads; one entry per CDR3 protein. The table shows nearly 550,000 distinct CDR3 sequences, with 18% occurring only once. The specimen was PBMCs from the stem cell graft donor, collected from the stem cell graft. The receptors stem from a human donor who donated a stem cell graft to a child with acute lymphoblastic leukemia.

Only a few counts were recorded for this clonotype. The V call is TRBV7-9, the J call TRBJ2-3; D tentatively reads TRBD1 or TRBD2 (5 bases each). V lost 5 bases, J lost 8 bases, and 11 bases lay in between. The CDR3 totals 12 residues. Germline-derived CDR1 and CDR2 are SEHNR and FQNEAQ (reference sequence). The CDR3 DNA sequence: TGTGCCAGCAGCCCACCCGGGACTACGCAGTATTTT. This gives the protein CASSPPGTTQYF.

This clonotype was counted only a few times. Here the CDR3 DNA reads TGTGCCAGCAGCCGAGGCCTAGGGACTAGCGTTGGAGAGACCCAGTACTTC. This gives the protein CASSRGLGTSVGETQYF. This chain connects TRBV4-2 to TRBJ2-5; 10 positions agree with TRBD2. Germline V gene data show CDR1 as LGHNA and CDR2 as YNFKEQ. The CDR3 sequence is 17 residues long. V lost 4 bases to trimming and J lost 4 bases; unmatched junction nucleotides: 12.

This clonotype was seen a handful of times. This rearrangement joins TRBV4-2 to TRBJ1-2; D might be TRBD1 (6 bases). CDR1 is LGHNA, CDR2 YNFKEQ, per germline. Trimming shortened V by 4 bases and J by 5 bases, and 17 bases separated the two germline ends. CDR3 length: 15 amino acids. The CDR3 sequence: CASSPRVGGGYGYTF. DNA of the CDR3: TGTGCCAGCAGCCCGAGGGTAGGGGGAGGATATGGCTACACCTTC.

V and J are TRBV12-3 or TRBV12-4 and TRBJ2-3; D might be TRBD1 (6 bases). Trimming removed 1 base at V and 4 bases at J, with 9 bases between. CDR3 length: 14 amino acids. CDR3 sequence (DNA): TGTGCCAGCAGTTTAGATAGACAGGCAGATACGCAGTATTTT. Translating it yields CASSLDRQADTQYF.

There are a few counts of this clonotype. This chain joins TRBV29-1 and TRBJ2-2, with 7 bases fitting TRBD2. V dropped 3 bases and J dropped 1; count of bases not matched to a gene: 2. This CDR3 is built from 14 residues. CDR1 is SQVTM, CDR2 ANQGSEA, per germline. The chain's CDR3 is CSVDGGGNTGELFF. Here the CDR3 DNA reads TGCAGCGTTGACGGCGGGGGGAACACCGGGGAGCTGTTTTTT.

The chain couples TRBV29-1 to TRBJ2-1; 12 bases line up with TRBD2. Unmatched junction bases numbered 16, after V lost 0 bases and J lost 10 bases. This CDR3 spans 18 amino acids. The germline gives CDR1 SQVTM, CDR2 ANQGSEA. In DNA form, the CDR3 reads TGCAGCGTTGAAGATCTGGCCCTTCTAGCGGGAGGGCCGGGCGAGCAGTTCTTC. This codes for CSVEDLALLAGGPGEQFF.

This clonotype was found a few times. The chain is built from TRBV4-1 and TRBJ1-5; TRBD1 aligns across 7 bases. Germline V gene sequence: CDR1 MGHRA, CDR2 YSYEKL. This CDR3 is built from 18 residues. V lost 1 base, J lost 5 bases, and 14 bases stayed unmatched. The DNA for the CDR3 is TGCGCCAGCAGCCAAGTTTTTAGCCGAGACAGGGATTATCAGCCCCAGCATTTT. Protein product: CASSQVFSRDRDYQPQHF.

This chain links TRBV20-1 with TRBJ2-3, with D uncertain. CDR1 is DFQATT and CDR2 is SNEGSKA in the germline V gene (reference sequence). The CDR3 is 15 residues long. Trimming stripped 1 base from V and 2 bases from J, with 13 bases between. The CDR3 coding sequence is TGCAGTGCTAGAGCTCTAGGTGCCTCCACAGATACGCAGTATTTT. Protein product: CSARALGASTDTQYF.

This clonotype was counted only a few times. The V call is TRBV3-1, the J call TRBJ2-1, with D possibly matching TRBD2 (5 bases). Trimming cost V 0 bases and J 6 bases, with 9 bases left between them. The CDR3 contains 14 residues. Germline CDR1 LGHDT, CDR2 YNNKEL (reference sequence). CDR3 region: CASSQENSANEQFF. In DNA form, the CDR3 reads TGTGCCAGCAGCCAAGAGAATAGCGCCAATGAGCAGTTCTTC.

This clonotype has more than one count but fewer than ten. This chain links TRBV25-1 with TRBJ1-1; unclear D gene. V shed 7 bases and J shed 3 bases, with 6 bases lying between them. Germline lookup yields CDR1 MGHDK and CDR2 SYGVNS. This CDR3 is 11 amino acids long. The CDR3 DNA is TGTGCCAGCATCGGGTACACTGAAGCTTTCTTT. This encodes CASIGYTEAFF.

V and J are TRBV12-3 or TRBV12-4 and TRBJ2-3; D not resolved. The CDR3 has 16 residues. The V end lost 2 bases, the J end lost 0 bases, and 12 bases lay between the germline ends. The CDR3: CASSLFGERSTDTQYF. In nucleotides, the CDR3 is TGTGCCAGCAGTTTATTTGGGGAACGGAGCACAGATACGCAGTATTTT.

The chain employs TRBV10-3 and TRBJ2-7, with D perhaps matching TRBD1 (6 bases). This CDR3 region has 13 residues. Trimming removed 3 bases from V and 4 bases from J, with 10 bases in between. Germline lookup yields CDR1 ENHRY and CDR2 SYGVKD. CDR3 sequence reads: CAISDLGAYEQYF. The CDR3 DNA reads TGTGCCATCAGTGACCTGGGGGCGTACGAGCAGTACTTC.

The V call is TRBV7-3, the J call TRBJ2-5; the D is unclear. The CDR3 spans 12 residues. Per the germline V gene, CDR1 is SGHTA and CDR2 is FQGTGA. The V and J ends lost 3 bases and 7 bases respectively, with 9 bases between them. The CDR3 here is CASSLPDMTQYF. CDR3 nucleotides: TGTGCCAGCAGCTTGCCAGACATGACCCAGTACTTC.

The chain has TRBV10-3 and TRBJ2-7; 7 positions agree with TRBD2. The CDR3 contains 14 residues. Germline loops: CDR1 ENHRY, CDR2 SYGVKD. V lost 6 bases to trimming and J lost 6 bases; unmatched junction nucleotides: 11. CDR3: CAISQAGWTSEQYF. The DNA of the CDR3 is TGTGCCATCAGCCAAGCGGGATGGACATCCGAGCAGTACTTC.